What follows are 3 T cell receptor beta chains derived from one specimen sequenced in a study of blood T cell repertoires in COVID-19. Method: immunoSEQ multiplex PCR; TCRdb's copy keeps in-frame clones and lacks some. The data contain around 260,000 clones, 80% to 90% of them singletons. The sequenced sample consisted of PBMCs or T cells enriched from blood (not recorded which). The receptors were sampled from a man between 25 and 39 years old with acute COVID-19.

V is TRBV19 and J is TRBJ1-2; 9 bases line up with TRBD1. This CDR3 is 14 amino acids long. The germline gives CDR1 LNHDA, CDR2 SQIVND (reference sequence). V shed 9 bases and J 2 bases; nucleotides not matched to a gene: 7. CDR3 loop: CASSGQGLNYGYTF. CDR3 bases: TGTGCCAGCTCGGGACAGGGATTAAACTATGGCTACACCTTC.

This CDR3 is CASSMQSGRDQPQHF. The DNA of the CDR3 is TGTGCCAGTAGTATGCAGTCAGGGAGGGATCAGCCCCAGCATTTT. The V call is TRBV19, the J call TRBJ1-5; maybe TRBD1 (5 bases). Germline CDR1 reads LNHDA; CDR2 reads SQIVND (reference sequence). The CDR3 totals 15 residues. Deletions cut 3 bases from V and 5 bases from J, with 14 bases between.

Only one count was recorded for this clone. The chain combines TRBV5-5 with TRBJ2-7, with TRBD1 matching 7 bases. The CDR3 runs to 14 residues. V lost 4 bases to trimming and J lost 1 base; unmatched junction nucleotides: 5. Germline-derived CDR1 and CDR2 are SGHKS and YYEKEE (reference sequence). The CDR3 loop reads CASSRGTESYEQYV. In nucleotides, the CDR3 is TGTGCCAGCAGCAGGGGGACAGAGTCCTACGAGCAGTACGTC.